Listed below are T cell receptor beta chains from one sample, sequenced in a study of cytotoxic CD8 clonotypes in ibrutinib-treated CLL. Measured with immunoSEQ multiplex PCR; TCRdb has only the in-frame clones, and not every one. The sample includes 35,000 to 45,000 clones, approximately 74% of them seen just once. The input for sequencing was PBMCs, taken after 12 months of ibrutinib treatment. Source of these receptors: a human donor with chronic lymphocytic leukemia. Both conserved end residues are part of each CDR3.

TRBV5-1	CASSFRALAGGGTDTQYF
TRBV11-2	CASSYGSLAADTQYF
TRBV28	CASSKGQGGNQPQHF
TRBV7-2	CASSYGLVPDTQYF
TRBV6-5	CASSYGQGSNQPQHF
TRBV2	CASSESVRGTQYF
TRBV14	CASSQDGGGGLETQYF
TRBV6-4	CASSLTGGRNTEAFF
TRBV28	CASTPRQGIGEKLFF
TRBV7-9	CASSFRGASSYEQYF
TRBV6-4	CASSAGDNYGYTF
TRBV7-6	CASSQNGQGGTEAFF
TRBV7-9	CASSLRDFSTDTQYF
TRBV7-9	CASSPGTPRVEQYF
TRBV7-9	CASSLSSGPPDEKLFF
TRBV7-6	CASSYSWESDKEKLFF
TRBV6-5	CASSSQAGNEKLFF
TRBV30	CAWSVFGDRSYEQYF
TRBV7-6	CASSLMSNSGNTIYF
TRBV5-1	CASSQDRGPGNTIYF
TRBV19	CASSPTGGYGYTF
TRBV2	CASSEQRAGGYYNEQFF
TRBV27	CASSQGRTANYGYTF
TRBV4-1	CASSQQVNTGELFF
TRBV28	CASTPIWGEQYF
TRBV1	CTSSQGEVLRRTEAFF
TRBV2	CATGTGSTGEKLFF
TRBV27	CASRTAGPGEMAFF
TRBV6-5	CASSYSMDNEQFF
TRBV6-1	CASHNQGLGNTIYF
TRBV11-2	CASARDTKNTEAFF
TRBV7-2	CASSLASGRAVEQFF
TRBV28	CASSFGEMAQYF
TRBV7-8	CASSLGTLYEQYF
TRBV2	CASSDSLGEQYF
TRBV7-8	CASSLAIGRSNTGELFF
TRBV28	CASSLTAGEYGYTF
TRBV4-1	CASSQDGGGTDTQYF
TRBV7-9	CASSFVGREYEQYF
TRBV19	CASKLRDRAPQGGSYEQYF
TRBV7-3	CASSPPIARLYEQYF